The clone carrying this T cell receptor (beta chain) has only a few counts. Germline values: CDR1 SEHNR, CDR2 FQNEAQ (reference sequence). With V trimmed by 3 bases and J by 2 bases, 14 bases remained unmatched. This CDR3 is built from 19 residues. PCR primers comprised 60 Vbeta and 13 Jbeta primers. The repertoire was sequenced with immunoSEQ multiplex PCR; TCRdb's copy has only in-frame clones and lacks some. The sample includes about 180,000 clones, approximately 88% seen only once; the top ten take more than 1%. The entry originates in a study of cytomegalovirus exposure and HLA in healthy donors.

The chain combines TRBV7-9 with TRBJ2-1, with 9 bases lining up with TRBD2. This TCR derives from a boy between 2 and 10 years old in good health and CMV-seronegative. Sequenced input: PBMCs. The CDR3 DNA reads TGTGCCAGCAGCTTCTCGGCGGGAGGGCCGCTGAGCGCCTACAATGAGCAGTTCTTC. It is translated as CASSFSAGGPLSAYNEQFF.